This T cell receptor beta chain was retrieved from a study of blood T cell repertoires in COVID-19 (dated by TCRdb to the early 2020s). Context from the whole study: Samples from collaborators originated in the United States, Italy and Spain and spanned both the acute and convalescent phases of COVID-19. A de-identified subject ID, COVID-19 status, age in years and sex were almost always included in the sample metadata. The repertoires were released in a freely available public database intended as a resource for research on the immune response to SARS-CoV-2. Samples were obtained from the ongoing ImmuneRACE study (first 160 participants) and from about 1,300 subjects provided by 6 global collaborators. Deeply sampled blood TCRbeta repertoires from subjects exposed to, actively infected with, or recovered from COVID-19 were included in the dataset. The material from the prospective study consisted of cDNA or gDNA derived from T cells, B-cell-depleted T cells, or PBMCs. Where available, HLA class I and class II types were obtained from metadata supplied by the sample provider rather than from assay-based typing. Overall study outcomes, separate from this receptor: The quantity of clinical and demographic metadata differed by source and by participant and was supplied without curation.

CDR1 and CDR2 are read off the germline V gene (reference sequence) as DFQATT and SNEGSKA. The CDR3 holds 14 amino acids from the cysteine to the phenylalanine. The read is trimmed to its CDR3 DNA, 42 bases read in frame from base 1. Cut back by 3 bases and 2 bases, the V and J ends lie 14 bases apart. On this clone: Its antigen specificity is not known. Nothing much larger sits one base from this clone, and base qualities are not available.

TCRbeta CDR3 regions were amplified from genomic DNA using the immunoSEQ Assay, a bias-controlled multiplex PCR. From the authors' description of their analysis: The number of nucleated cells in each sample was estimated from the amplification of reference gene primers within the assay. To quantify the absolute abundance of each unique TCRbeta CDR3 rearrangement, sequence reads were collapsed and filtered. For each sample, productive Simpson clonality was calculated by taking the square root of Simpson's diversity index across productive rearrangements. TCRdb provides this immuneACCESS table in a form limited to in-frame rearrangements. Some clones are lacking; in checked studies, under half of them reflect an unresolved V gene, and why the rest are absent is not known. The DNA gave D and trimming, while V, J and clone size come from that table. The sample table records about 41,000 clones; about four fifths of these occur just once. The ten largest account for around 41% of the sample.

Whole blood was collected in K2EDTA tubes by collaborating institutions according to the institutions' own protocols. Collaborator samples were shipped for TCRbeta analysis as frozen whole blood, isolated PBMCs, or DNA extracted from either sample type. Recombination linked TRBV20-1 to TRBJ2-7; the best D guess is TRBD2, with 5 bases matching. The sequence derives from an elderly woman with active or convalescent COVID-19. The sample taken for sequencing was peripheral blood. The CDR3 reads CSASPQRSTYEQYF. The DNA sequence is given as TGCAGTGCTAGTCCCCAGCGGTCTACCTACGAGCAGTACTTC.